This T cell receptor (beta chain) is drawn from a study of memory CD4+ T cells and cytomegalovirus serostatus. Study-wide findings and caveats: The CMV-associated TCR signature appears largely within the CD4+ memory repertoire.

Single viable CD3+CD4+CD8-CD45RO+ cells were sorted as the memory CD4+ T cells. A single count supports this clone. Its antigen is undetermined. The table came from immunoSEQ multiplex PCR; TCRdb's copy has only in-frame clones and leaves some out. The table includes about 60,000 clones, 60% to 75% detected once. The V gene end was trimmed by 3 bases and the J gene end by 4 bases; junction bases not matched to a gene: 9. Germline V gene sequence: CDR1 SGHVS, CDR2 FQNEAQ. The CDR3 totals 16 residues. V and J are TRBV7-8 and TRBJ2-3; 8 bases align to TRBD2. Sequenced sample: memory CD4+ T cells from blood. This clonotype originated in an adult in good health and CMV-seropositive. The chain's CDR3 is CASSFSSSGSSDTQYF. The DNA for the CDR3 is TGTGCCAGCAGCTTTAGTTCCAGCGGGAGCTCAGATACGCAGTATTTT.